These T cell receptor beta chains were read from a single sample in a study of blood T cell repertoires in COVID-19. The data were produced by immunoSEQ multiplex PCR, yet TCRdb's version contains in-frame clones alone and is incomplete. The sample lists around 470,000 clones, around 90% seen once, with about 0.6% in the top ten. What was sequenced was PBMCs or T cells enriched from blood (not recorded which). Receptor source: a man younger than 30 who had recovered from COVID-19. The CDR3 runs from the conserved cysteine through the conserved F or W. The D gene is left open where the match is weak. Not every row has a clone size; where given, it reads once, few, many or a size class.

V	J	size	D	CDR3	DNA
TRBV6-5	TRBJ1-3	NA	NA	CASSQGLHSGNTIYF	TGTGCCAGCAGTCAGGGACTCCACTCTGGAAACACCATATATTTT
TRBV19	TRBJ1-6	NA	NA	CASSMARNSPLHF	TGTGCCAGTAGTATGGCCAGAAATTCACCCCTCCACTTT
TRBV10-3	TRBJ1-5	NA	NA	CAINRDRNQPQHF	TGTGCCATCAACAGGGATAGGAATCAGCCCCAGCATTTT
TRBV2	TRBJ2-7	NA	NA	CASSAYQDSYEQYF	TGTGCCAGCAGTGCTTACCAGGATTCCTACGAGCAGTACTTC
TRBV7-3	TRBJ2-7	NA	NA	CASSLGADNYEQYF	TGTGCCAGCAGCTTAGGGGCGGATAACTACGAGCAGTACTTC
TRBV27	TRBJ2-5	NA	NA	CASSLGTGRGQETQYF	TGTGCCAGCTCCCTAGGGACGGGAAGGGGGCAAGAGACCCAGTACTTC
TRBV28	TRBJ2-1	NA	TRBD2	CASSLGLAGTHEQFF	TGTGCCAGCAGTCTGGGACTAGCGGGGACACATGAGCAGTTCTTC
TRBV25-1	TRBJ1-1	NA	TRBD1	CASIGTGMNTEAFF	TGTGCCAGCATAGGGACAGGGATGAACACTGAAGCTTTCTTT
TRBV27	TRBJ1-2	once	TRBD1	CASSFIDRGSYGYTF	TGTGCCAGCAGTTTTATAGACAGGGGGTCCTATGGCTACACCTTC
TRBV2	TRBJ2-1	NA	TRBD1	CASRGTGPHNEQFF	TGTGCCAGCAGGGGGACAGGGCCGCACAATGAGCAGTTCTTC
TRBV19	TRBJ1-4	once	NA	CASNTPGGDATNEKLFF	TGTGCCAGTAACACTCCGGGGGGAGACGCAACTAATGAAAAACTGTTTTTT
TRBV5-4	TRBJ2-3	few	TRBD2	CASSLAGVAGSLDTQYF	TGTGCCAGCAGCTTGGCCGGGGTAGCGGGAAGTTTAGATACGCAGTATTTT
TRBV10-1	TRBJ1-4	NA	NA	CASSTDLGSNEKLFF	TGCGCCAGCTCGACAGACCTAGGCTCTAATGAAAAACTGTTTTTT
TRBV18	TRBJ1-4	NA	NA	CASSPPPTPEKLFF	TGTGCCAGCTCACCACCGCCGACTCCGGAAAAACTGTTTTTT
TRBV20-1	TRBJ2-1	NA	NA	CSASSGYPSYNEQFF	TGCAGTGCCAGTAGCGGATACCCCTCCTACAATGAGCAGTTCTTC
TRBV10-3	TRBJ1-5	NA	TRBD1	CAISDNSAGGPHSTPQHF	TGTGCCATCAGTGATAATTCGGCAGGGGGCCCTCATTCCACGCCCCAGCATTTT
TRBV5-1	TRBJ2-1	NA	NA	CASSYSLSYNEQFF	TGCGCCAGCAGCTACAGCCTCTCCTACAATGAGCAGTTCTTC
TRBV18	TRBJ2-7	NA	NA	CASSRGEVSEQYF	TGTGCCAGCTCACGCGGCGAAGTCTCCGAGCAGTACTTC
TRBV25-1	TRBJ2-2	NA	TRBD1	CAKSFGTGANTGELFF	TGTGCCAAAAGTTTCGGTACAGGGGCGAACACCGGGGAGCTGTTTTTT
TRBV7-3	TRBJ2-2	few	TRBD2	CASSLSPAGVGTGELFF	TGTGCCAGCAGCTTATCGCCAGCGGGAGTGGGAACCGGGGAGCTGTTTTTT
TRBV18	TRBJ2-7	NA	NA	CASSPASLPHEQYF	TGTGCCAGCTCACCAGCTAGCCTTCCCCACGAGCAGTACTTC
TRBV27	TRBJ2-1	NA	NA	CASSTRQTRSYNEQFF	TGTGCCAGCAGCACGAGACAAACCCGGTCCTACAATGAGCAGTTCTTC
TRBV20-1	TRBJ1-6	NA	NA	CSASQGISYNSPLHF	TGCAGTGCTAGTCAGGGAATCTCCTATAATTCACCCCTCCACTTT
TRBV19	TRBJ1-3	NA	NA	CASANSGGNTIYF	TGTGCCAGTGCCAACAGTGGAGGAAACACCATATATTTT
TRBV6-5	TRBJ1-2	NA	TRBD1	CASLSGDRLYGYTF	TGTGCCAGCCTTAGTGGGGACAGACTCTATGGCTACACCTTC
TRBV7-9	TRBJ1-5	NA	TRBD1	CASSRGDREINQPQHF	TGTGCCAGCAGCAGAGGAGACAGGGAGATCAATCAGCCCCAGCATTTT
TRBV28	TRBJ1-5	NA	NA	CATRDAKGERYSNQPQHF	TGTGCCACTCGGGACGCCAAGGGGGAGCGATATAGCAATCAGCCCCAGCATTTT
TRBV7-9	TRBJ2-7	NA	NA	CASSPEGTAYEQYF	TGTGCCAGCAGCCCGGAGGGCACTGCCTACGAGCAGTACTTC
TRBV27	TRBJ1-6	NA	NA	CASRFVGQNSPLHF	TGTGCCAGCAGATTCGTGGGGCAGAATTCACCCCTCCACTTT
TRBV9	TRBJ2-7	NA	NA	CASSVDGGASYEQYF	TGTGCCAGCAGCGTAGATGGCGGGGCCTCCTACGAGCAGTACTTC
TRBV19	TRBJ1-2	NA	NA	CASKETGYYGYTF	TGTGCCAGTAAGGAGACAGGCTACTATGGCTACACCTTC
TRBV19	TRBJ1-5	NA	NA	CASSMPRVVGDQPQHF	TGTGCCAGTAGTATGCCCAGGGTAGTAGGGGATCAGCCCCAGCATTTT
TRBV5-4	TRBJ2-3	NA	NA	CASSLAFRTSGPDTQYF	TGTGCCAGCAGCTTGGCTTTTAGGACCAGCGGCCCAGATACGCAGTATTTT
TRBV6-5	TRBJ1-1	NA	NA	CASSRGSDTEAFF	TGTGCCAGCAGTAGGGGGAGCGACACTGAAGCTTTCTTT
TRBV5-4	TRBJ1-5	few	TRBD1	CASSQGQGNQPQHF	TGTGCCAGCAGCCAGGGACAGGGAAATCAGCCCCAGCATTTT